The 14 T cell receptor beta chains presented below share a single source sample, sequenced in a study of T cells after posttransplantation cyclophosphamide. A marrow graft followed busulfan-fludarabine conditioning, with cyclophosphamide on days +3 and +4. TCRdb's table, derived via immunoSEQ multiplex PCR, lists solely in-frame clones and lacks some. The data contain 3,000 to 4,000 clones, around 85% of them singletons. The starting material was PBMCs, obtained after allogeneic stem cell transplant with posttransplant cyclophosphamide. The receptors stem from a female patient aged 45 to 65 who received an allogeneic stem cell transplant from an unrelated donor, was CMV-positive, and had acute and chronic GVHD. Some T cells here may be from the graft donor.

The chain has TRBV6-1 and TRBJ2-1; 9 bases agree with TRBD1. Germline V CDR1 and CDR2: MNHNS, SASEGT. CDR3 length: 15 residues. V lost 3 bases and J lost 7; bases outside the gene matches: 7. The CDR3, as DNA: TGTGCCAGCAGTGACGGGACAGGGACATGGAATGAGCAGTTCTTC. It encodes CASSDGTGTWNEQFF.

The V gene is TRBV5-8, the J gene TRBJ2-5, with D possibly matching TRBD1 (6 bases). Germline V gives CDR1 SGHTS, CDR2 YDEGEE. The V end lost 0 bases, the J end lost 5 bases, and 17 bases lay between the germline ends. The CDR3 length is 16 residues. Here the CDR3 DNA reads TGTGCCAGCAGCTTGGGTGGGCAGGGGCGATACGAGACCCAGTACTTC. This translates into CASSLGGQGRYETQYF. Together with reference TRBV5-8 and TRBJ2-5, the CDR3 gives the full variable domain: EAGVTQSPTHLIKTRGQQATLRCSPISGHTSVYWYQQALGLGLQFLLWYDEGEERNRGNFPPRFSGRQFPNYSSELNVNALELEDSALYLCASSLGGQGRYETQYFGPGTRLLVL.

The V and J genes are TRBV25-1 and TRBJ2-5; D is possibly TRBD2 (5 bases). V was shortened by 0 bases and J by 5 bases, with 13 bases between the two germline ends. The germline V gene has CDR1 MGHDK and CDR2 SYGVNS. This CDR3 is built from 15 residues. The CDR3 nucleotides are TGTGCCAGCAGTGAATATCGGCTGAGGGAGGAGACCCAGTACTTC. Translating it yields CASSEYRLREETQYF. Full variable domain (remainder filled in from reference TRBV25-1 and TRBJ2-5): EADIYQTPRYLVIGTGKKITLECSQTMGHDKMYWYQQDPGMELHLIHYSYGVNSTEKGDLSSESTVSRIRTEHFPLTLESARPSHTSQYLCASSEYRLREETQYFGPGTRLLVL.

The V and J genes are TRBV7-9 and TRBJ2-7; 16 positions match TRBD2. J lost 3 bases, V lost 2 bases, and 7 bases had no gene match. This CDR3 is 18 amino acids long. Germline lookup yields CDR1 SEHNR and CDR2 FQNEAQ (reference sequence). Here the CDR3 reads CASSLSPGLAGGSYEQYF. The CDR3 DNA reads TGTGCCAGCAGCTTATCTCCGGGACTAGCGGGAGGGAGCTACGAGCAGTACTTC.

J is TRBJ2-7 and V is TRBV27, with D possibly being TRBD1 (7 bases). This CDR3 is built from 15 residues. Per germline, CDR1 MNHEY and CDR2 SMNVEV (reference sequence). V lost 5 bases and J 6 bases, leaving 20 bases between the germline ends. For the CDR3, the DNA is TGTGCCAGCAGTGTCAGGGGCGGAGGGGGCTCCGAGCAGTACTTC. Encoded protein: CASSVRGGGGSEQYF.

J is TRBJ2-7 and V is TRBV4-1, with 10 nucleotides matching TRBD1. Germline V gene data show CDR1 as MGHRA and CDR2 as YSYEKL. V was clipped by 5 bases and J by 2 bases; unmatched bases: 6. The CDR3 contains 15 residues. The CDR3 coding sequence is TGCGCCAGCAGCGCTGGACAGGGGGGGACCTACGAGCAGTACTTC. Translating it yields CASSAGQGGTYEQYF.

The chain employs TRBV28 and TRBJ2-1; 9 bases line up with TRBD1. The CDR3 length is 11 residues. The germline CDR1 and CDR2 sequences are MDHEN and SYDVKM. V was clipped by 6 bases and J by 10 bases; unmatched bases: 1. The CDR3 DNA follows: TGTGCCAGCAGAACAGGGGGCGAGCAGTTCTTC. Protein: CASRTGGEQFF.

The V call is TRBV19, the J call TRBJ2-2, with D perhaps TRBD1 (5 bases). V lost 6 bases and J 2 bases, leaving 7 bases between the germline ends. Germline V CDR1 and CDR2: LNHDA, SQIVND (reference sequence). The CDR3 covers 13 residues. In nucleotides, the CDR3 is TGTGCCAGTAGCCAGGGTAACACCGGGGAGCTGTTTTTT. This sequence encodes CASSQGNTGELFF.

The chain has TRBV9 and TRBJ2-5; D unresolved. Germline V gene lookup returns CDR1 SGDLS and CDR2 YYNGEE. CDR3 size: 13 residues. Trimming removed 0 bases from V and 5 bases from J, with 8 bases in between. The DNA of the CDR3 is TGTGCCAGCAGCGTAGGTGCGTGGGAGACCCAGTACTTC. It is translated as CASSVGAWETQYF. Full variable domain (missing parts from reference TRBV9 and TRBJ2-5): DSGVTQTPKHLITATGQRVTLRCSPRSGDLSVYWYQQSLDQGLQFLIQYYNGEERAKGNILERFSAQQFPDLHSELNLSSLELGDSALYFCASSVGAWETQYFGPGTRLLVL.

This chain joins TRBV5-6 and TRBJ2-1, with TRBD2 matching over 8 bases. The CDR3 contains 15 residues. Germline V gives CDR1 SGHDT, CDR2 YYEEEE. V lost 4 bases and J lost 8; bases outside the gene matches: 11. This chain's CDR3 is CASSPPGTSFHEQFF. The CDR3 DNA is TGTGCCAGCAGCCCACCCGGGACTAGTTTCCATGAGCAGTTCTTC.

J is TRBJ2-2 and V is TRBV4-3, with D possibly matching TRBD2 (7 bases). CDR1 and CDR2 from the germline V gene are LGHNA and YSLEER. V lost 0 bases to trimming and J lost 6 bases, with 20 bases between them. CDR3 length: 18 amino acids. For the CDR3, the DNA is TGCGCCAGCAGCCAAGACGAGAAAGGGGGAGGGCCCGCCGGGGAGCTGTTTTTT. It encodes CASSQDEKGGGPAGELFF.

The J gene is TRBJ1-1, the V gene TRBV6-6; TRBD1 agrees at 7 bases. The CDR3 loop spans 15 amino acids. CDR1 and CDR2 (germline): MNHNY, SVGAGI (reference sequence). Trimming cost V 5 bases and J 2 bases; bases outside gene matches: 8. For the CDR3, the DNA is TGTGCCAGCAGTCCCACAGGGGTGGCAAACACTGAAGCTTTCTTT. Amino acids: CASSPTGVANTEAFF.

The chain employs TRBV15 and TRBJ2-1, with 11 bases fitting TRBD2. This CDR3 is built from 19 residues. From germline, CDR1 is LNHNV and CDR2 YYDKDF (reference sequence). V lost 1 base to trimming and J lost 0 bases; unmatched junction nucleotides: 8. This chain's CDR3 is CATSRGPGLAESSYNEQFF. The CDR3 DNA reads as TGTGCCACCAGCAGAGGACCGGGACTAGCGGAATCCTCCTACAATGAGCAGTTCTTC.

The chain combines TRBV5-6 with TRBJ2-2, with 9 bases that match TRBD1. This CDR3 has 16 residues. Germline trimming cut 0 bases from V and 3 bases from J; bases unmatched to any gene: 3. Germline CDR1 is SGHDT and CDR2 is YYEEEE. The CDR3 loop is CASSLGDREYTGELFF. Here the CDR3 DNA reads TGTGCCAGCAGCTTGGGGGACAGGGAGTACACCGGGGAGCTGTTTTTT.